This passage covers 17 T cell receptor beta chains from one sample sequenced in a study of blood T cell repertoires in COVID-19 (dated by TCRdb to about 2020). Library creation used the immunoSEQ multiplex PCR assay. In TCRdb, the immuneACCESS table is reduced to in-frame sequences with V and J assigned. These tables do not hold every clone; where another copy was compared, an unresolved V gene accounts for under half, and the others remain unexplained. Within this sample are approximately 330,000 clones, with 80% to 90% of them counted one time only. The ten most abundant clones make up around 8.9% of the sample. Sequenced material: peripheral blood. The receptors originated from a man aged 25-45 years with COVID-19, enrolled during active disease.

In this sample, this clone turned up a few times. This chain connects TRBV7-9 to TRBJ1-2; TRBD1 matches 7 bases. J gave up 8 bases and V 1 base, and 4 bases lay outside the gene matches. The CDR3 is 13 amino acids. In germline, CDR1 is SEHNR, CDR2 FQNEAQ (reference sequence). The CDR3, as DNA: TGTGCCAGCAGCTTAGGCGACAGGGTCGGCTACACCTTC. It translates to CASSLGDRVGYTF.

CDR3 DNA: TGTGCCAGCAGCGACGTAGCGGGAAGGGGGAATGAGCAGTTCTTC. Protein product: CASSDVAGRGNEQFF. The chain combines TRBV7-6 with TRBJ2-1, with 8 bases matching TRBD2. CDR1 is SGHVS, CDR2 FNYEAQ, per germline. V dropped 5 bases and J dropped 7; count of bases not matched to a gene: 10. The CDR3 is 15 residues long.

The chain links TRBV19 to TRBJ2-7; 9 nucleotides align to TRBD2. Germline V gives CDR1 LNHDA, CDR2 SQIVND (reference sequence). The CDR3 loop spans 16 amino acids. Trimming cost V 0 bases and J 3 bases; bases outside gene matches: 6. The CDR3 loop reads CASSIDHAGGVYEQYF. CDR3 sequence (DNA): TGTGCCAGTAGTATAGATCATGCGGGAGGGGTCTACGAGCAGTACTTC. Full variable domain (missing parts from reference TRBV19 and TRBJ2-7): DGGITQSPKYLFRKEGQNVTLSCEQNLNHDAMYWYRQDPGQGLRLIYYSQIVNDFQKGDIAEGYSVSREKKESFPLTVTSAQKNPTAFYLCASSIDHAGGVYEQYFGPGTRLTVT.

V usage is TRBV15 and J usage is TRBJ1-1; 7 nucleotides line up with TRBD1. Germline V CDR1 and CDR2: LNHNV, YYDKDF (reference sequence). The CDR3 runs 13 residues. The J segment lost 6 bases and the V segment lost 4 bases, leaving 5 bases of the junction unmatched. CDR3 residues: CATSTGQNPEAFF. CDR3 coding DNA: TGTGCCACCAGCACGGGACAGAATCCTGAAGCTTTCTTT.

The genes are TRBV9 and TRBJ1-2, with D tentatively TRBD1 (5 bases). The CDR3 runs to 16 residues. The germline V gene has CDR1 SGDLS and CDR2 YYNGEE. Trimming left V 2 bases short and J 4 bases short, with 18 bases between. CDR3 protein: CASSVDGTFPLYGYTF. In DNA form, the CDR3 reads TGTGCCAGCAGCGTGGATGGGACTTTTCCGCTCTATGGCTACACCTTC.

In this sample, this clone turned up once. The CDR3 reads CASSLFGDSAYF. CDR3 DNA: TGTGCCAGCAGTTTATTTGGGGACAGTGCCTACTTC. This chain links TRBV28 with TRBJ2-4; 7 bases align to TRBD1. The CDR3 contains 12 residues. V shed 1 base and J 16 bases; nucleotides not matched to a gene: 7. Germline loops: CDR1 MDHEN, CDR2 SYDVKM.

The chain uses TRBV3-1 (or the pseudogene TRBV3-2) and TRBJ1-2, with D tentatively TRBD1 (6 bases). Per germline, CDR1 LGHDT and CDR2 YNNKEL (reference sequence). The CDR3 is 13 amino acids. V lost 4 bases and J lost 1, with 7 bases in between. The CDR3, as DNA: TGTGCCAGCAGCCTGGACAGTAACTATGGCTACACCTTC. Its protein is CASSLDSNYGYTF.

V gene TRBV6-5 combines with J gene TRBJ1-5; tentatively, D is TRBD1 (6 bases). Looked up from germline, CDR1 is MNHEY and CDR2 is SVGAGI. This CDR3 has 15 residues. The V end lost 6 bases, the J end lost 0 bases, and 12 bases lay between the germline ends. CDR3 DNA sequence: TGTGCCAGCAGGGTGGGACATTATAGCAATCAGCCCCAGCATTTT. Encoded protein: CASRVGHYSNQPQHF.

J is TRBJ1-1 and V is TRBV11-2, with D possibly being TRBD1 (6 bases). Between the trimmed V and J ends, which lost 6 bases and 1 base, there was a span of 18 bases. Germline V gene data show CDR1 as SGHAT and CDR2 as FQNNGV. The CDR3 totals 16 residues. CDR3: CASSRGQQLRNTEAFF. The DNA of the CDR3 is TGTGCCAGCAGTAGGGGACAACAGTTACGGAACACTGAAGCTTTCTTT.

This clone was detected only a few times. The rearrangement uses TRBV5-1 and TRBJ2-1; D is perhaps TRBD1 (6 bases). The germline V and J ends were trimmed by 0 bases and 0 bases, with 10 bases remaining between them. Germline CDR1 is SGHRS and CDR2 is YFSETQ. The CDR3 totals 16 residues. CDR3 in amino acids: CASSLGTANSYNEQFF. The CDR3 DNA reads TGCGCCAGCAGCTTGGGGACAGCTAACTCCTACAATGAGCAGTTCTTC.

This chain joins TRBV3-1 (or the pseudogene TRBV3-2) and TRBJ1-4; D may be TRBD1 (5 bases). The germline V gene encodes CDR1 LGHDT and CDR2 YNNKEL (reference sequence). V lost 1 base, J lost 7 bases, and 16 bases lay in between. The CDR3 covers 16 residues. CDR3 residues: CASSQAGTRWGEKLFF. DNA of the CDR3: TGTGCCAGCAGCCAAGCCGGGACTCGTTGGGGTGAAAAACTGTTTTTT.

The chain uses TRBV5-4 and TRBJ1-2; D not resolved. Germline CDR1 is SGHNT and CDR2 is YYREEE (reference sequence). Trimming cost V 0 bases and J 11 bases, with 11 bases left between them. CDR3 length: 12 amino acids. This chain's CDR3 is CASSLGRGGYTF. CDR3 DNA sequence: TGTGCCAGCAGCTTGGGCAGAGGTGGGTACACCTTC.

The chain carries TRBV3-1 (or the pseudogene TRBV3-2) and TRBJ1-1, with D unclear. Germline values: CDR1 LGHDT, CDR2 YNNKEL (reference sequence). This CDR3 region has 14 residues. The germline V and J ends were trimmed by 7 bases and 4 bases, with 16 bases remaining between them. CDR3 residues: CASTRRRVGTEAFF. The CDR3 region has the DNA TGTGCCAGCACACGACGCCGGGTGGGCACTGAAGCTTTCTTT.

This chain's CDR3 is CSVGLEEQYF. The CDR3 DNA reads TGCAGCGTCGGATTGGAGGAGCAGTACTTC. The chain combines TRBV29-1 with TRBJ2-7; unclear D gene. V lost 6 bases to trimming and J lost 7 bases, with 10 bases between them. The germline V gene has CDR1 SQVTM and CDR2 ANQGSEA. CDR3 length: 10 amino acids.

The CDR3 coding sequence is TGTGCCAGTATGACCCATAGGGGCCCTCAATCCAATGAGCAGTTCTTC. Amino acid sequence: CASMTHRGPQSNEQFF. The chain combines TRBV19 with TRBJ2-1, with D possibly matching TRBD1 (5 bases). Germline CDR1 reads LNHDA; CDR2 reads SQIVND (reference sequence). The V end lost 7 bases, the J end lost 6 bases, and 22 bases lay between the germline ends. This CDR3 spans 16 amino acids.

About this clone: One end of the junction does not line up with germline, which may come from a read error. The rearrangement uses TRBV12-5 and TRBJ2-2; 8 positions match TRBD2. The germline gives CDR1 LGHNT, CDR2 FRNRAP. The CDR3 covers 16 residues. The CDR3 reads CASGLVPGGATGKLFF. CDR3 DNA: TGTGCTAGTGGTTTGGTACCGGGGGGGGCCACCGGGAAGCTGTTTTTT.

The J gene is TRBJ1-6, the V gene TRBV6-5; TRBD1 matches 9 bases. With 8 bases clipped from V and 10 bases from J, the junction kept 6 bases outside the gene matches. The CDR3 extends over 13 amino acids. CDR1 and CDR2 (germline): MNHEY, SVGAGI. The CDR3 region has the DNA TGTGCCAGCGCGGGGACAGGGAAGTCACCCCTCCACTTT. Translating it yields CASAGTGKSPLHF.